This passage covers 21 T cell receptor beta chains from one sample sequenced in a study of shared clonotypes between healthy human individuals. Some clones are missing from TCRdb's copy, which holds only in-frame ones; the method was immunoSEQ multiplex PCR. The sample comprises about 2.4 million clones, 90% to 95% of which are singletons, and approximately 0.36% rests with the top ten. Sequencing was carried out using naive CD4+ T cells from PBMCs. Subset described: CD45RA+ positively selected. These receptors were obtained from a man between 18 and 35 years old in good health. Some clones in this sample may be carry-over from other donors' samples.

The chain combines TRBV5-4 with TRBJ2-3, with 9 bases identical to TRBD2. The germline V gene has CDR1 SGHNT and CDR2 YYREEE (reference sequence). The V and J ends lost 4 bases and 5 bases, in that order; junction bases with no gene match: 8. The CDR3 length is 15 residues. CDR3 sequence reads: CASSRGTSRGDTQYF. The CDR3 coding sequence is TGTGCCAGCAGCCGGGGGACTAGCAGAGGAGATACGCAGTATTTT.

About this clone: This sample includes further DNA sequences coding for the same CDR3. The chain couples TRBV28 to TRBJ2-7; D ambiguous. Germline V gene lookup returns CDR1 MDHEN and CDR2 SYDVKM. The CDR3 length is 12 residues. The germline V and J ends were trimmed by 3 bases and 4 bases, with 7 bases remaining between them. The CDR3 DNA follows: TGTGCCAGCAGTTTGGTGGGGTACGAGCAGTACTTC. This sequence encodes CASSLVGYEQYF.

This rearrangement joins TRBV2 to TRBJ1-3; tentative D call: TRBD1 (6 bases). V was shortened by 7 bases and J by 6 bases, with 22 bases between the two germline ends. The germline gives CDR1 SNHLY, CDR2 FYNNEI. The CDR3 sequence is 16 residues long. The CDR3 DNA reads TGTGCCAGCAAGTTTGGGCAGGCGGAGGGGGAAAACACCATATATTTT. Translating it yields CASKFGQAEGENTIYF.

The chain couples TRBV2 to TRBJ1-4; D gene unclear. The CDR3 loop spans 14 amino acids. Trimming took off 2 bases at V and 5 bases at J, with 9 bases between the two ends. The germline V gene encodes CDR1 SNHLY and CDR2 FYNNEI. The CDR3 DNA follows: TGTGCCAGCAGTGAATGGGCGGAGAATGAAAAACTGTTTTTT. Residues: CASSEWAENEKLFF.

The chain is built from TRBV28 and TRBJ1-5; TRBD1 agrees at 7 bases. Trimming at V came to 10 bases and at J to 3 bases, leaving 6 bases not matched to a gene. This CDR3 has 13 amino acids. Germline V gene lookup returns CDR1 MDHEN and CDR2 SYDVKM. CDR3 in amino acids: CATDRADNQPQHF. For the CDR3, the DNA is TGTGCCACCGACAGGGCTGACAATCAGCCCCAGCATTTT.

The chain links TRBV5-5 to TRBJ2-1, with D possibly matching TRBD1 (6 bases). The V end lost 0 bases, the J end lost 6 bases, and 16 bases lay between the germline ends. Per germline, CDR1 SGHKS and CDR2 YYEKEE (reference sequence). The CDR3 sequence is 16 residues long. The CDR3 region has the DNA TGTGCCAGCAGCTTGGCATCTACAGGGACCCTCAATGAGCAGTTCTTC. This translates into CASSLASTGTLNEQFF.

V gene TRBV18 combines with J gene TRBJ1-2; D is ambiguous. This CDR3 comprises 14 residues. V dropped 3 bases and J dropped 4 bases, with 12 bases sitting between them. Germline CDR1 reads KGHSH; CDR2 reads LQKENI. CDR3 nucleotide sequence: TGTGCCAGCTCACCCAAAAGGGAGGCCTATGGCTACACCTTC. Its translation: CASSPKREAYGYTF.

This rearrangement joins TRBV5-1 to TRBJ2-5; D is ambiguous. The germline V gene has CDR1 SGHRS and CDR2 YFSETQ. Between the trimmed V and J ends, which lost 4 bases and 7 bases, there was a span of 23 bases. The CDR3 has 16 amino acids. The CDR3 DNA is TGCGCCAGCAGCAGGTTGGGCGCCCCAGACCCGGTGACCCAGTACTTC. It encodes CASSRLGAPDPVTQYF.

This clone was seen once. V is TRBV4-2 and J is TRBJ2-7; 8 nucleotides agree with TRBD2. Germline assignment: CDR1 LGHNA and CDR2 YNFKEQ. With V trimmed by 1 base and J by 3 bases, 5 bases remained unmatched. The CDR3 contains 15 residues. CDR3 loop: CASSQGASGSYEQYF. CDR3 nucleotide sequence: TGTGCCAGCAGCCAAGGTGCCAGCGGGAGCTACGAGCAGTACTTC.

This clone was detected once. The V and J genes are TRBV4-2 and TRBJ2-1, with 9 bases aligning to TRBD2. V gave up 1 base and J gave up 7 bases; unmatched junction bases: 8. The germline V gene encodes CDR1 LGHNA and CDR2 YNFKEQ. The CDR3 runs 16 residues. CDR3 coding DNA: TGTGCCAGCAGCCAAGTGGCGCTAGCGGGACCGAATGAGCAGTTCTTC. Translation gives CASSQVALAGPNEQFF.

V gene TRBV4-1 combines with J gene TRBJ1-2; 9 bases match TRBD1. The CDR3 loop spans 20 amino acids. After removal of 4 bases from V and 0 bases from J, the junction contained 18 bases not matched to a gene. Germline V gene lookup returns CDR1 MGHRA and CDR2 YSYEKL. The CDR3 is CASSRVPGQGIVSSNYGYTF. In DNA, the CDR3 is TGCGCCAGCAGCCGCGTCCCGGGACAGGGAATCGTAAGTTCTAACTATGGCTACACCTTC.

V and J are TRBV18 and TRBJ1-2; possible D gene TRBD1, 6 bases. The CDR3 runs to 13 residues. V dropped 3 bases and J dropped 6 bases, with 11 bases sitting between them. Germline CDR1 is KGHSH and CDR2 is LQKENI. This CDR3 reads CASSPNREDGYTF. Written as DNA, the CDR3 is TGTGCCAGCTCACCGAACAGGGAGGATGGCTACACCTTC.

The chain links TRBV6-5 to TRBJ1-1, with 7 bases lining up with TRBD1. Trimming removed 2 bases from V and 4 bases from J; junction bases left unmatched: 10. Germline-derived CDR1 and CDR2 are MNHEY and SVGAGI. This CDR3 spans 16 amino acids. CDR3 sequence: CASSYGPGGASTEAFF. The CDR3 DNA follows: TGTGCCAGCAGTTACGGCCCAGGGGGGGCAAGCACTGAAGCTTTCTTT.

This clone appeared once. The chain recombines TRBV7-6 with TRBJ2-1; D gene unclear. The V end was cut by 5 bases, the J end by 0 bases, with 11 bases between. The CDR3 covers 15 residues. The germline gives CDR1 SGHVS, CDR2 FNYEAQ. The CDR3 DNA is TGTGCCAGCAGCCCAGAGGCACGCTCCTACAATGAGCAGTTCTTC. Translation: CASSPEARSYNEQFF.

The chain employs TRBV30 and TRBJ2-5, with D perhaps TRBD1 or TRBD2 (5 bases each). The J call is uncertain, as TRBJ2-7 better fits the DNA end. Germline CDR1 reads GTSNPN; CDR2 reads SVGIG (reference sequence). This CDR3 has 16 residues. The CDR3 DNA sequence: TGTGCCTGGTCACGGGCAGGGAGTATGGGCTACTACGAGCAGTACTTC. The encoded protein is CAWSRAGSMGYYEQYF.

This chain links TRBV7-2 with TRBJ2-3, with TRBD2 identical over 11 bases. Germline V lookup: CDR1 SGHTA, CDR2 FQGNSA. Losses at the gene ends were 5 bases for V and 1 base for J; bases not matched to a gene: 8. This CDR3 comprises 17 residues. The CDR3 spells CASSNILLAGGTDTQYF. The CDR3 DNA sequence: TGTGCCAGCAGCAACATTCTACTAGCGGGAGGCACAGATACGCAGTATTTT. The variable domain in full, with the rest retrieved from reference TRBV7-2 and TRBJ2-3, is GAGVSQSPSNKVTEKGKDVELRCDPISGHTALYWYRQSLGQGLEFLIYFQGNSAPDKSGLPSDRFSAERTGGSVSTLTIQRTQQEDSAVYLCASSNILLAGGTDTQYFGPGTRLTVL.

This chain connects TRBV18 to TRBJ2-1; TRBD2 matches 15 bases. Trimming took 5 bases from V and 5 from J; bases not matched to a gene: 1. The CDR3 has 15 residues. Germline V gene lookup returns CDR1 KGHSH and CDR2 LQKENI. The CDR3 DNA sequence: TGTGCCAGCTCAGGACTAGCGGGAGGGGACAATGAGCAGTTCTTC. Amino acids: CASSGLAGGDNEQFF.

This clone was recorded only once. The J gene is TRBJ2-1, the V gene TRBV6-5; tentatively, D is TRBD1 (6 bases). Trimming took 3 bases from V and 6 from J, leaving 12 bases between them. This CDR3 comprises 14 residues. CDR1 is MNHEY and CDR2 is SVGAGI in the germline V gene. The DNA for the CDR3 is TGTGCCAGCAGTTATACCTGGACAGCCAATGAGCAGTTCTTC. This sequence encodes CASSYTWTANEQFF.

This clone appeared once. The rearrangement links TRBV11-1 to TRBJ2-5; the D is unclear. This CDR3 comprises 13 residues. Trimming took 5 bases from V and 5 from J, leaving 12 bases between them. Germline lookup yields CDR1 SGHAT and CDR2 FQDESV (reference sequence). The CDR3 here is CASSNGIPETQYF. CDR3 nucleotides: TGTGCCAGCAGCAACGGCATACCGGAGACCCAGTACTTC.

The V and J genes are TRBV9 and TRBJ2-3; 8 bases line up with TRBD1. The germline gives CDR1 SGDLS, CDR2 YYNGEE. V shed 2 bases and J 4 bases; nucleotides not matched to a gene: 9. CDR3 length equals 16 residues. CDR3 nucleotide sequence: TGTGCCAGCAGCGTCCATTTGGACAGGGATCCAGATACGCAGTATTTT. It specifies CASSVHLDRDPDTQYF.

As concerns this clone: Other DNA sequences in this sample translate to the same CDR3. The V and J genes are TRBV11-2 and TRBJ1-1; no firm D call. CDR1 is SGHAT, CDR2 FQNNGV, per germline. Trimming took off 1 base at V and 1 base at J, with 7 bases between the two ends. CDR3 length: 14 amino acids. The CDR3: CASSLGAGNTEAFF. The CDR3 DNA reads as TGTGCCAGCAGCTTAGGGGCAGGGAACACTGAAGCTTTCTTT.